This T cell receptor beta chain is from a study of CD8+ T cells in alopecia areata. Whole-study findings and limits: Although TCR sharing was seen in mice, sharing across patients was less clear, possibly for HLA-related reasons.

This clone was observed a few times. The antigen is not known. The CDR3 is 15 amino acids. Trimming at V came to 6 bases and at J to 2 bases, leaving 4 bases not matched to a gene. The germline V gene encodes CDR1 MNHEY and CDR2 SMNVEV (reference sequence). The sequencing template was cDNA reverse transcribed from extracted RNA. Generated by immunoSEQ multiplex PCR, the TCRdb table keeps only in-frame clones and is missing some. The repertoire holds roughly 120,000 clones, with approximately 58% as singletons. This chain joins TRBV27 and TRBJ2-1; 10 nucleotides agree with TRBD1. The sequencing input was CD4+ T cells sorted from blood. This clonotype was obtained from a human donor in good health. The CDR3 protein is CASRPGTGAYNEQFF. CDR3 coding DNA: TGTGCCAGCAGACCCGGGACAGGGGCCTACAATGAGCAGTTCTTC.